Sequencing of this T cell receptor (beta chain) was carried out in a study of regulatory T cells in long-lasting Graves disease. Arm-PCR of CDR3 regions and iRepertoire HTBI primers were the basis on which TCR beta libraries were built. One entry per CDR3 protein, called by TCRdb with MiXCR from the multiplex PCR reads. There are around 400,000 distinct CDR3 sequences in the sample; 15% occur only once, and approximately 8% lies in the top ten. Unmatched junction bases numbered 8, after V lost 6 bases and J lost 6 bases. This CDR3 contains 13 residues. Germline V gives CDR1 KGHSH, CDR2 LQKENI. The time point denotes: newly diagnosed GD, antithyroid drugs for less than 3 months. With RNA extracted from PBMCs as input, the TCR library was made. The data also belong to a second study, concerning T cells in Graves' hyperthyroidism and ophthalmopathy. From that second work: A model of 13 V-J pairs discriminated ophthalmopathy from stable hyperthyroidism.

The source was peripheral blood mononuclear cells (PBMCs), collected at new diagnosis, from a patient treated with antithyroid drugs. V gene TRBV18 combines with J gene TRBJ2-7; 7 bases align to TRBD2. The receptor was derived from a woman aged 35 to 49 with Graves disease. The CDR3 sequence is CASSQGLGSEQYF. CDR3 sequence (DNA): TGTGCCAGCTCCCAAGGACTAGGCAGCGAGCAGTACTTC.